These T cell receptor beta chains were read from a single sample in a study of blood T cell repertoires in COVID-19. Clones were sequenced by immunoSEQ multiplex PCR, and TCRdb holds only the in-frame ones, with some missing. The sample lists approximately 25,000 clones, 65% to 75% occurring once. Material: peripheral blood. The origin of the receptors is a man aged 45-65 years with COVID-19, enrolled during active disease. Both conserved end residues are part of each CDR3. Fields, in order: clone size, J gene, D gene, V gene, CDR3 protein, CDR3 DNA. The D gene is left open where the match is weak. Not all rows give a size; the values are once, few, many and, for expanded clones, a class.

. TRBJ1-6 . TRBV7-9 CASSLLPGSYSPLHF TGTGCCAGCAGCTTATTGCCAGGGTCGTATTCACCCCTCCACTTT
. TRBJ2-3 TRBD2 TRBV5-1 CASSLAGGGTDTQYF TGCGCCAGCAGCTTGGCGGGAGGGGGGACAGATACGCAGTATTTT
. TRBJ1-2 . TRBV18 CASSPLGTQDSGLGYTF TGTGCCAGCTCCCCACTGGGAACCCAGGATAGCGGTCTTGGCTACACCTTC
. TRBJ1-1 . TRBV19 CASISDRLNTEAFF TGTGCCAGTATTTCCGACAGACTGAACACTGAAGCTTTCTTT
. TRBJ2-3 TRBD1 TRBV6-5 CASSQDRVSDTQYF TGTGCCAGCAGCCAAGACAGGGTATCAGATACGCAGTATTTT
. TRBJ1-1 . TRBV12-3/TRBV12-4 CASTTGYTEAFF TGTGCCAGCACTACAGGGTACACTGAAGCTTTCTTT
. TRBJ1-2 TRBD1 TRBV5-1 CASSPRTGGGYTF TGCGCCAGCAGTCCCCGGACAGGGGGGGGCTACACCTTC
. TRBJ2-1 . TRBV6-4 CASSRASDSINEQFF TGTGCCAGCAGCCGGGCCTCGGACAGCATCAATGAGCAGTTCTTC
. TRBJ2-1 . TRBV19 CASSPPGERSYNEQFF TGTGCCAGTAGTCCGCCCGGGGAGCGGTCCTACAATGAGCAGTTCTTC
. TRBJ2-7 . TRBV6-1 CASSEWTPAYEQYF TGTGCCAGCAGTGAATGGACACCCGCCTACGAGCAGTACTTC
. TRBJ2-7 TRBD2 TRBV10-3 CATEKTGTRGEQYF TGTGCCACTGAGAAAACCGGGACTAGGGGAGAGCAGTACTTC
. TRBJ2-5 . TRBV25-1 CASSGLEGETQYF TGTGCCAGCAGTGGACTCGAGGGCGAGACCCAGTACTTC
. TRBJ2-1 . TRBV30 CAWSALATYNEQFF TGTGCCTGGAGTGCGCTAGCGACCTACAATGAGCAGTTCTTC
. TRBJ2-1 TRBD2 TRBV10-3 CAISTTSGRYNEQFF TGTGCCATCAGCACGACTAGCGGGAGATACAATGAGCAGTTCTTC
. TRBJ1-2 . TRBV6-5 CASSPSLANYGYTF TGTGCCAGCAGTCCCAGTCTTGCTAACTATGGCTACACCTTC
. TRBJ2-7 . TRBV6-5 CASSYSSPGSSYEQYF TGTGCCAGCAGTTACTCGTCTCCGGGAAGCTCCTACGAGCAGTACTTC
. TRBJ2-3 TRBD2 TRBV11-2 CASSLDQASGRPRDTQYF TGTGCCAGCAGCTTAGACCAGGCTAGCGGGAGGCCGCGAGATACGCAGTATTTT
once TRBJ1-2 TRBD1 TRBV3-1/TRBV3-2 CASSPTTGDGYTF TGTGCCAGCAGCCCTACGACAGGGGATGGCTACACCTTC
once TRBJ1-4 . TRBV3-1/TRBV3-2 CASSPGVEEKLFF TGTGCCAGCAGCCCGGGGGTGGAAGAAAAACTGTTTTTT
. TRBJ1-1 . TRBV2 CASSRPGPMNTEAFF TGTGCCAGCAGTCGTCCAGGTCCCATGAACACTGAAGCTTTCTTT
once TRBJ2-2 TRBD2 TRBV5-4 CASIEGGGRAPGELFF TGTGCCAGCATTGAAGGTGGTGGGAGGGCCCCCGGGGAGCTGTTTTTT
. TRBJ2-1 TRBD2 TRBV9 CASSVDSGSYNEQFF TGTGCCAGCAGCGTAGATAGCGGGAGCTACAATGAGCAGTTCTTC
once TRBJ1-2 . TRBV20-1 CSANIPGGYTF TGCAGTGCTAACATCCCCGGGGGCTACACCTTC
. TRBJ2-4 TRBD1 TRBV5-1 CASSTGTDVFSDIQYF TGCGCCAGCAGTACCGGGACAGACGTATTCTCTGACATTCAGTACTTC